This T cell receptor (beta chain) was sequenced in a study of regulatory T cells in long-lasting Graves disease. This clonotype was detected ten times or more. The CDR3 consists of 15 residues. In germline, CDR1 is MDHEN, CDR2 SYDVKM. Trimming shortened V by 5 bases and J by 4 bases, and 15 bases separated the two germline ends. The sample's time point: persistent/refractory GD, antithyroid drugs over 5 years with positive TRAb. From RNA extracted from PBMCs, the TCR library was made. Both iRepertoire HTBI primers and Arm-PCR of CDR3 regions were used to build the TCR beta libraries. Each CDR3 protein is one row after TCRdb ran MiXCR on the multiplex PCR reads. The table has 600,000 to 850,000 distinct CDR3 sequences, approximately 31% seen once.

The sample consisted of peripheral blood mononuclear cells (PBMCs), taken when the disease was refractory, from a patient treated with antithyroid drugs. V usage is TRBV28 and J usage is TRBJ1-5, with no clear D. The clonotype comes from a female donor with Graves disease. As DNA, the CDR3 is TGTGCCAGCAGTCCGCCCAGGCGCCTAAATCAGCCCCAGCATTTT. Protein sequence: CASSPPRRLNQPQHF.